One T cell receptor (beta chain) is described in this entry. What it recognizes is unknown. J was trimmed by 4 bases and V by 5 bases; bases with no gene match: 17. Germline V lookup: CDR1 SGHAT, CDR2 FQNNGV. The CDR3 is 19 residues long. The record originates from a study of somatic mutations in cytotoxic T cells in rheumatoid arthritis. The study, taken as a whole, reports: TRBV07 appeared slightly underrepresented in the rheumatoid arthritis patients. That finding was not adjusted to account for multiple comparisons.

Clones were read by immunoSEQ multiplex PCR, and TCRdb kept only the in-frame ones, dropping some. The sample includes thousands of clones, about four fifths of them seen just once. The sequenced material came from CD8+ T cells sorted from blood. This TCR was recovered from an adult with rheumatoid arthritis. The chain combines TRBV11-2 with TRBJ2-1; 10 nucleotides align to TRBD1. CDR3 protein: CASSLGQGGVFEEYNEQFF. CDR3 coding DNA: TGTGCCAGCAGCCTTGGACAGGGGGGGGTTTTCGAGGAATACAATGAGCAGTTCTTC.